This T cell receptor beta chain was captured in a study of T-cell reconstitution after alpha-beta-depleted transplantation in children. V was pared by 6 bases and J by 4 bases, with 10 bases of the junction left unmatched. The CDR3 extends over 14 amino acids. Germline loops: CDR1 DFQATT, CDR2 SNEGSKA (reference sequence). Preparation of the TCRbeta library was carried out with unique molecular identifiers. Each CDR3 protein gets one entry after TCRdb re-called the PCR reads with MiXCR. Among 500,000 or so distinct CDR3 sequences listed, 32% were seen once. The source of this sequence is a human donor who donated a stem cell graft to a child with aplastic anemia. This rearrangement joins TRBV20-1 to TRBJ1-2, with 8 bases matching TRBD1. Source: PBMCs from the stem cell graft donor, taken from the stem cell graft. CDR3 residues: CSASPTGGTYGYTF. CDR3 in DNA: TGCAGTGCGTCCCCCACAGGGGGTACCTATGGCTACACCTTC.